This T cell receptor beta chain was observed in a study of T cell clones after liver transplantation. About the research overall: TCRbeta sequencing after a pre-transplant mixed lymphocyte reaction identified graft-donor-reactive clones, later tracked in post-transplant blood.

The table came from immunoSEQ multiplex PCR; TCRdb's copy has only in-frame clones and leaves some out. The sample lists approximately 100,000 clones, about 81% seen once, with around 0.97% in the top ten. This CDR3 is 16 amino acids long. V was pared by 3 bases and J by 8 bases, with 11 bases of the junction left unmatched. The germline V gene encodes CDR1 MNHEY and CDR2 SMNVEV (reference sequence). To note about this clone: Its antigen remains unidentified.

Study-wide results and caveats: Low donor cell numbers restricted donor-reactive repertoire measurement in a couple of subjects.

The receptor was isolated from a human donor who received a liver transplant. The input for sequencing was CD4+ T cells from blood, taken before liver transplant. J is TRBJ2-1 and V is TRBV27, with 9 bases fitting TRBD2. CDR3 sequence (DNA): TGTGCCAGCAGTTTCTTGGGCGGGAGGGGGTTGGATGAGCAGTTCTTC. Translated: CASSFLGGRGLDEQFF.